Below, 20 T cell receptor beta chains from the same sample are listed, as sequenced in a study of liver allograft versus peripheral blood T cells. Across the whole study: Liver transplant recipients had T cell receptor repertoires compared between transplanted liver and peripheral blood.

TCRdb reprocessed the reads via MiXCR and lists one record per CDR3 protein. Of about 810 distinct CDR3 sequences in the sample, about 16% are singletons; the top ten hold around 12%. These receptors all come from a human patient who had a liver transplant. Some of the T cells might come from the graft donor.

This clonotype is labeled as large (0.1 to 1%). V gene TRBV7-2 combines with J gene TRBJ1-1; TRBD1 is a possible D gene (6 bases). This CDR3 is 14 amino acids long. The germline V gene has CDR1 SGHTA and CDR2 FQGNSA. V was pared by 5 bases and J by 6 bases, with 16 bases between. As DNA, the CDR3 is TGTGCCAGCAGCCTTTATACAGGGAGAGCTGAAGCTTTCTTT. Protein sequence: CASSLYTGRAEAFF.

The V call is TRBV7-3, the J call TRBJ2-7; 7 positions agree with TRBD1. With V trimmed by 5 bases and J by 6 bases, 7 bases remained unmatched. The CDR3 is made up of 13 amino acids. CDR1 is SGHTA and CDR2 is FQGTGA in the germline V gene. This CDR3 is CASSQRQGSEQYF. In DNA, the CDR3 is TGTGCCAGCAGCCAGAGACAGGGTAGCGAGCAGTACTTC.

In this sample, this clonotype is large. The chain carries TRBV18 and TRBJ1-1, with D possibly TRBD1 on 5 matching bases. The CDR3 runs 14 residues. The V and J ends lost 4 bases and 1 base respectively, with 10 bases between them. Germline-derived CDR1 and CDR2 are KGHSH and LQKENI. The CDR3 DNA is TGTGCCAGCTCACTCAGGGAGGGGAACACTGAAGCTTTCTTT. Encoded protein: CASSLREGNTEAFF.

This clonotype rates as large. The rearrangement joins TRBV19 to TRBJ1-2; a possible D gene is TRBD1 (6 bases). From germline, CDR1 is LNHDA and CDR2 SQIVND (reference sequence). Trimming shortened V by 7 bases and J by 3 bases, and 15 bases separated the two germline ends. This CDR3 comprises 14 residues. The CDR3 loop is CASNRIQGYYGYTF. The CDR3 coding sequence is TGTGCCAGTAACAGGATACAGGGATACTATGGCTACACCTTC.

This clonotype was seen more than once but under ten times. This chain joins TRBV12-3 or TRBV12-4 and TRBJ2-3; TRBD2 agrees at 12 bases. The CDR3 length is 16 residues. V dropped 7 bases and J dropped 5; count of bases not matched to a gene: 10. CDR3 protein: CASTYLAGGGGDTQYF. The CDR3 DNA sequence: TGTGCCAGCACCTATCTAGCGGGAGGGGGGGGAGATACGCAGTATTTT.

This clonotype was counted a few times. This chain links TRBV7-9 with TRBJ2-1, with 10 bases identical to TRBD2. The CDR3 is 16 residues long. Germline values: CDR1 SEHNR, CDR2 FQNEAQ (reference sequence). After removal of 2 bases from V and 7 bases from J, the junction contained 8 bases not matched to a gene. The CDR3 region is CASSLSLAGVLNEQFF. As DNA, the CDR3 is TGTGCCAGCAGCTTAAGTCTAGCGGGGGTATTAAATGAGCAGTTCTTC.

The chain joins TRBV12-3 or TRBV12-4 to TRBJ2-3; D ambiguous. The CDR3 consists of 11 residues. V was cut by 6 bases and J by 2 bases, with 3 bases left in between. The CDR3 coding sequence is TGTGCCAGCAGAATCACAGATACGCAGTATTTT. The encoded protein is CASRITDTQYF.

This clonotype is labeled as medium-sized. V is TRBV6-1 and J is TRBJ1-2, with D perhaps matching TRBD1 (5 bases). CDR1 and CDR2 (germline): MNHNS, SASEGT. CDR3 length: 13 amino acids. V was pared by 2 bases and J by 10 bases, with 14 bases between. CDR3 amino acids: CASSEFLTAFYTF. The CDR3 DNA sequence: TGTGCCAGCAGTGAATTCTTGACAGCGTTCTACACCTTC.

By sample fraction, this clonotype is large. The chain is built from TRBV6-6 and TRBJ2-1, with D tentatively TRBD1 (8 bases). Per the germline V gene, CDR1 is MNHNY and CDR2 is SVGAGI (reference sequence). The CDR3 runs 16 residues. Trimming cost V 4 bases and J 6 bases, with 19 bases left between them. CDR3 in amino acids: CASSFQGGTGSNEQFF. The CDR3, as DNA: TGTGCCAGCAGTTTTCAGGGGGGGACAGGATCCAATGAGCAGTTCTTC.

This clonotype rates as medium-sized. V usage is TRBV24-1 and J usage is TRBJ2-7; perhaps TRBD1 as D (8 bases). The germline V gene encodes CDR1 KGHDR and CDR2 SFDVKD. CDR3 length equals 15 residues. V lost 4 bases, J lost 9 bases, and 21 bases lay in between. As DNA, the CDR3 is TGTGCCACCAGTGACCCCGCGACAGGGGAGGGCATGCAGTACTTC. Its translation: CATSDPATGEGMQYF.

Within the sample, this clonotype is large. This sequence joins TRBV30 and TRBJ1-2; 9 bases match TRBD1. The CDR3 covers 17 residues. Per the germline V gene, CDR1 is GTSNPN and CDR2 is SVGIG (reference sequence). With V trimmed by 1 base and J by 4 bases, 13 bases remained unmatched. CDR3 in DNA: TGTGCCTGGAGTGCTAGGACAGGGGCGGATGGAAGCTATGGCTACACCTTC. Its translation is CAWSARTGADGSYGYTF. The full variable domain, rest sourced from reference TRBV30 and TRBJ1-2, is SQTIHQWPATLVQPVGSPLSLECTVEGTSNPNLYWYRQAAGRGLQLLFYSVGIGQISSEVPQNLSASRPQDRQFILSSKKLLLSDSGFYLCAWSARTGADGSYGYTFGSGTRLTVV.

The chain combines TRBV14 with TRBJ2-7; 8 bases line up with TRBD1. The CDR3 totals 14 residues. Germline trimming cut 5 bases from V and 2 bases from J; bases unmatched to any gene: 5. CDR1 is SGHDN and CDR2 is FVKESK in the germline V gene. CDR3 sequence (DNA): TGTGCCAGCAGCGGATGGGACAGGACCTACGAGCAGTACTTC. Its protein is CASSGWDRTYEQYF. Using reference TRBV14 and TRBJ2-7 for the parts outside the CDR3, the full variable domain is EAGVTQFPSHSVIEKGQTVTLRCDPISGHDNLYWYRRVMGKEIKFLLHFVKESKQDESGMPNNRFLAERTGGTYSTLKVQPAELEDSGVYFCASSGWDRTYEQYFGPGTRLTVT.

This clonotype counts as large. CDR3: CASSPTGLAGYRTGELFF. The CDR3 DNA reads as TGTGCCAGTAGTCCGACTGGACTAGCGGGATATAGGACCGGGGAGCTGTTTTTT. The rearrangement joins TRBV19 to TRBJ2-2; 12 positions agree with TRBD2. The CDR3 runs to 18 residues. V gave up 5 bases and J gave up 5 bases; unmatched junction bases: 12. Germline lookup yields CDR1 LNHDA and CDR2 SQIVND (reference sequence).

This clonotype is categorized as large (0.1 to 1%). The chain couples TRBV6-2 or TRBV6-3 to TRBJ1-5, with D perhaps matching TRBD1 (5 bases). CDR3 length: 15 residues. V was shortened by 6 bases and J by 2 bases, with 14 bases between the two germline ends. Germline CDR1 reads MNHEY; CDR2 reads SVGEGT. The CDR3 DNA reads as TGTGCCAGCAGCAATTATGCAGGGCGCAATCAGCCCCAGCATTTT. Translating gives CASSNYAGRNQPQHF.

The table lists this clonotype with a few counts. This chain joins TRBV7-9 and TRBJ2-1, with 10 bases aligning to TRBD2. Germline V gives CDR1 SEHNR, CDR2 FQNEAQ (reference sequence). The CDR3 spans 16 residues. V was clipped by 2 bases and J by 9 bases; unmatched bases: 10. CDR3 nucleotide sequence: TGTGCCAGCAGCTTATCCCTAGCGGGAGCCCTACCTGAGCAGTTCTTC. Translation: CASSLSLAGALPEQFF.

This clonotype is large by share. The chain is built from TRBV18 and TRBJ2-7, with 7 bases identical to TRBD2. The CDR3 contains 15 residues. Germline values: CDR1 KGHSH, CDR2 LQKENI. V lost 3 bases to trimming and J lost 0 bases; unmatched junction nucleotides: 5. The CDR3 nucleotides are TGTGCCAGCTCACCGGGGGTAGCGGGCTCCTACGAGCAGTACTTC. As protein: CASSPGVAGSYEQYF.

This clonotype was found a few times. This chain joins TRBV7-9 and TRBJ2-7; TRBD2 aligns across 7 bases. V lost 2 bases to trimming and J lost 0 bases; unmatched junction nucleotides: 7. The CDR3 runs 16 residues. Looked up from germline, CDR1 is SEHNR and CDR2 is FQNEAQ (reference sequence). The CDR3 DNA is TGTGCCAGCAGCTTATCACTCAGCGGGACCTCCTACGAGCAGTACTTC. Protein product: CASSLSLSGTSYEQYF.

This clonotype is large by share. J is TRBJ2-6 and V is TRBV19; D gene ambiguous. V lost 1 base to trimming and J lost 2 bases, with 6 bases between them. The CDR3 consists of 15 residues. CDR1 LNHDA and CDR2 SQIVND come from the germline V gene (reference sequence). Here the CDR3 reads CASSIGETGANVLTF. In nucleotides, the CDR3 is TGTGCCAGTAGTATAGGGGAAACTGGGGCCAACGTCCTGACTTTC.

This clonotype is medium-sized (0.01 to 0.1%) in the sample. The chain combines TRBV12-5 with TRBJ2-1; either TRBD1 or TRBD2 may fit D (5 bases each). V lost 0 bases to trimming and J lost 3 bases, with 15 bases between them. CDR3 length: 17 amino acids. Germline V gives CDR1 LGHNT, CDR2 FRNRAP. The CDR3 region is CASGLVRDGTIYNEQFF. The CDR3 DNA is TGTGCTAGTGGTTTGGTACGGGACGGGACGATCTACAATGAGCAGTTCTTC.

In this sample, this clonotype is medium-sized (0.01 to 0.1%). The chain combines TRBV14 with TRBJ2-5; D unresolved. Trimming stripped 2 bases from V and 5 bases from J, with 12 bases between. This CDR3 has 14 residues. Germline V CDR1 and CDR2: SGHDN, FVKESK. The CDR3 coding sequence is TGTGCCAGCAGCCAATTCCTCGGGTGGGAGACCCAGTACTTC. It is translated as CASSQFLGWETQYF.